This TCR beta chain was recorded in a study of T cell repertoires in cytomegalovirus infection. Study-wide context: Matching HLA type and CMV infection were both indicated by public TCR beta signatures.

Worth noting for this clonotype: Antigen: not known.

TCRdb ran MiXCR on the reads and lists one entry per CDR3 protein. Here the sample spans around 740,000 distinct CDR3 sequences, less than 40% being singletons. Study-level results: The study identified carriers of CMV plus the relevant HLA from cumulative public TCR beta family frequency. In two of eight donors, the top clonotype was HLA-C-restricted CMV-specific.

The CDR3 consists of 14 residues. The germline V and J ends were trimmed by 6 bases and 3 bases, with 12 bases remaining between them. CDR1 and CDR2 from the germline V gene are MDHEN and SYDVKM. The genes are TRBV28 and TRBJ1-3; D is unclear. Sequencing used PBMCs. This TCR derives from a human donor in good health (CMV status not recorded). Some clones in this sample may be carry-over from other donors' samples. CDR3 nucleotides: TGTGCCAGCAGCGCGAGGGCGCTTGGAAACACCATATATTTT. Amino acid sequence: CASSARALGNTIYF.